These T cell receptor beta chains were read from a single sample in a study of blood T cell repertoires in COVID-19. TCRdb keeps only in-frame clones here, not all; method: immunoSEQ multiplex PCR. The data show a few hundred thousand clones, about 80% seen once. Sample: PBMCs or T cells enriched from blood (not recorded which). These receptors all come from a man aged 35-49 years who had recovered from COVID-19. CDR3s include the opening cysteine and the closing phenylalanine or tryptophan. The D gene is left open where the match is weak. Where a row states a size, it is once, few, many or the class of an expanded clone; other rows omit it.

clone_size: -
d_call: -
v_call: TRBV7-9
j_call: TRBJ1-4
cdr3_nt: TGTGCCAGCAGCTCCTGGGGGCGTCTGGATGAAAAACTGTTTTTT
cdr3_aa: CASSSWGRLDEKLFF

clone_size: -
d_call: TRBD1
v_call: TRBV19
j_call: TRBJ1-5
cdr3_nt: TGTGCCAGTAGTACCGGACAGGGGTACAATCAGCCCCAGCATTTT
cdr3_aa: CASSTGQGYNQPQHF

clone_size: -
d_call: TRBD1
v_call: TRBV2
j_call: TRBJ1-6
cdr3_nt: TGTGCCAGCGATGGGCCAGGGGGACGGTCCTATAATTCACCCCTCCACTTT
cdr3_aa: CASDGPGGRSYNSPLHF

clone_size: -
d_call: TRBD2
v_call: TRBV28
j_call: TRBJ2-7
cdr3_nt: TGTGCCAGCAGCCCAAAGACTAGCGGGAGGAGGGAGCAGTACTTC
cdr3_aa: CASSPKTSGRREQYF

clone_size: -
d_call: -
v_call: TRBV3-1/TRBV3-2
j_call: TRBJ1-6
cdr3_nt: TGTGCCAGCAGCCCCACAGTTTATAATTCACCCCTCCACTTT
cdr3_aa: CASSPTVYNSPLHF

clone_size: -
d_call: -
v_call: TRBV18
j_call: TRBJ2-1
cdr3_nt: TGTGCCAGCTCACCACCCCCATCCTACAATGAGCAGTTCTTC
cdr3_aa: CASSPPPSYNEQFF

clone_size: few
d_call: TRBD2
v_call: TRBV5-1
j_call: TRBJ2-1
cdr3_nt: TGCGCCAGCAGCTCCCGTGTAAGCGGGGGCGAATTTATCTTC
cdr3_aa: CASSSRVSGGEFIF

clone_size: -
d_call: TRBD1
v_call: TRBV11-2
j_call: TRBJ2-7
cdr3_nt: TGTGCCAGCAGCAGACCTGTGGGACAGGGCTACGAGCAGTACTTC
cdr3_aa: CASSRPVGQGYEQYF

clone_size: many
d_call: -
v_call: TRBV5-1
j_call: TRBJ1-6
cdr3_nt: TGCGCCAGCAGCTTGGACATGATTCCCGCACCCCTCCACTTT
cdr3_aa: CASSLDMIPAPLHF

clone_size: few
d_call: -
v_call: TRBV30
j_call: TRBJ1-5
cdr3_nt: TGTGCTGGGGGAGGAGGAAATCAGCCCCAGCATTTT
cdr3_aa: CAGGGGNQPQHF